Listed below are T cell receptor beta chains from one sample, sequenced in a study of CXCR3-negative and CXCR3-positive naive CD8 T cells. TCRdb reprocessed the 5' RACE reads, with one entry per CDR3 protein and no DNA. The sample has around 140,000 distinct CDR3 sequences. Input material: naive CXCR3- CD8+ T cells from blood. The origin of the receptors is a human donor in good health. Some clones in this sample may be carry-over from other donors' samples. Each CDR3 is given with its conserved first and last residue.

>TRBJ2-3|TRBV28
CASSSPGLAGRAGDTQYF
>TRBJ2-7|TRBV27
CASSLIGSNEQYF
>TRBJ1-1|TRBV7-9
CASSLSNTEAFF
>TRBJ2-2|TRBV4-1
CASSSVVTGELFF
>TRBJ2-7|TRBV27
CASSLRGTEFYEQYF
>TRBJ2-3|TRBV27
CASSLSPFLDTQYF
>TRBJ2-5|TRBV5-6
CASSVTMLYQETQYF
>TRBJ2-2|TRBV29-1
CSVDLARGGSGELFF
>TRBJ1-1|TRBV12-3/TRBV12-4
CASSKDRNTEAFF
>TRBJ2-1|TRBV2
CASSGLAGYNEQFF
>TRBJ2-7|TRBV29-1
CSVEDQQGDPYEQYF
>TRBJ2-7|TRBV7-2
CASSLKSNSVYEQYF
>TRBJ1-1|TRBV29-1
CSVEDPRQGAVTEAFF
>TRBJ2-7|TRBV29-1
CSVVGQGGVGSYEQYF
>TRBJ2-1|TRBV7-6
CASSHGKVNEQFF
>TRBJ1-4|TRBV12-3/TRBV12-4
CASSGTGATNEKLFF
>TRBJ2-7|TRBV6-2/TRBV6-3
CASSTGLLYEQYF
>TRBJ2-7|TRBV29-1
CSVEYGTGPYEQYF
>TRBJ1-2|TRBV29-1
CSVGTSTVANYGYTF
>TRBJ1-1|TRBV29-1
CSVPDREEDTEAFF
>TRBJ1-1|TRBV6-2/TRBV6-3
CASRPGQLYTEAFF
>TRBJ1-1|TRBV30
CAWEGVRTEAFF
>TRBJ2-1|TRBV29-1
CSVWRVSYNEQFF